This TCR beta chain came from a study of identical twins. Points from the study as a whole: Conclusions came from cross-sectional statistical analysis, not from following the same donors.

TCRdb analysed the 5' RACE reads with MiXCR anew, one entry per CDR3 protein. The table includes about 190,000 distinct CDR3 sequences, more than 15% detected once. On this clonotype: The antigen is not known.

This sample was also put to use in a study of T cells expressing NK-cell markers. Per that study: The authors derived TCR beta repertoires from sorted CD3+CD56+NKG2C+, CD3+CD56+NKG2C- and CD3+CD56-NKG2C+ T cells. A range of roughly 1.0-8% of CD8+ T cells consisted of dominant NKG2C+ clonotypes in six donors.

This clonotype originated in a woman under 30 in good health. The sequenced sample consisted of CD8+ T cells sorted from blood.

CDR3 DNA: TGTGCCAGCAGTGTAGCAGGGCTCGAGAAACTGTTTTTT. Translating it yields CASSVAGLEKLFF. The chain joins TRBV25-1 to TRBJ1-4; a possible D gene is TRBD1 (5 bases). V was cut by 4 bases and J by 11 bases, with 14 bases left in between. The CDR3 has 13 residues. Germline CDR1 MGHDK, CDR2 SYGVNS.